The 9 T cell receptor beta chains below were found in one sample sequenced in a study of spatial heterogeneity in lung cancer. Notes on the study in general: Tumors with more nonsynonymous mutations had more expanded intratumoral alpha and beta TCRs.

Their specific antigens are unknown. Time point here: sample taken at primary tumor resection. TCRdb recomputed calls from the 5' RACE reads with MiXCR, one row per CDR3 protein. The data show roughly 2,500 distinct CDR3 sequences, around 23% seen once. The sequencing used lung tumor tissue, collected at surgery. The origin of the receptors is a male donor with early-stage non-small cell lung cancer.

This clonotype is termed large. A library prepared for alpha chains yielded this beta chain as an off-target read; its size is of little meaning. CDR3 loop: CASTLSWGFDTEAFF. The CDR3 DNA sequence: TGTGCCAGCACCCTCTCGTGGGGGTTCGACACTGAAGCTTTCTTT. The V and J genes are TRBV3-1 and TRBJ1-1, with D possibly TRBD1 on 5 matching bases. This CDR3 has 15 residues. Trimming left V 7 bases short and J 3 bases short, with 18 bases between. CDR1 is LGHDT and CDR2 is YNNKEL in the germline V gene (reference sequence).

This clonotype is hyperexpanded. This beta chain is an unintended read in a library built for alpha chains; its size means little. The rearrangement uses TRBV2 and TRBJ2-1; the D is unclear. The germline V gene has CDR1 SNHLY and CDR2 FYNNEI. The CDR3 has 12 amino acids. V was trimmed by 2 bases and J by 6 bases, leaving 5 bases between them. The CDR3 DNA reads TGTGCCAGCAGTGAATTCACCAATGAGCAGTTCTTC. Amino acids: CASSEFTNEQFF. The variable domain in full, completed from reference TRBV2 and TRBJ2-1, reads EPEVTQTPSHQVTQMGQEVILRCVPISNHLYFYWYRQILGQKVEFLVSFYNNEISEKSEIFDDQFSVERPDGSNFTLKIRSTKLEDSAMYFCASSEFTNEQFFGPGTRLTVL.

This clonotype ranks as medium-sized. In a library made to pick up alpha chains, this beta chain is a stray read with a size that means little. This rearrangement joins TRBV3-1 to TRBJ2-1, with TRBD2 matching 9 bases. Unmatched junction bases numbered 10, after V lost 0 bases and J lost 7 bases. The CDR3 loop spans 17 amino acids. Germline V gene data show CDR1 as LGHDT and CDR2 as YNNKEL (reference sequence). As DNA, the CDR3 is TGTGCCAGCAGCCAAGATGTAAGGCGGGGGGGCCAGAATGAGCAGTTCTTC. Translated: CASSQDVRRGGQNEQFF.

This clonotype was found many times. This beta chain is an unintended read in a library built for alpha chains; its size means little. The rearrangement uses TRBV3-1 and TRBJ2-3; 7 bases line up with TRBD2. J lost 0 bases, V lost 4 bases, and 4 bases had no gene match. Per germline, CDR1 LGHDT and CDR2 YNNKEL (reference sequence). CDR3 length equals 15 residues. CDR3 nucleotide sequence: TGTGCCAGCAGCCCTAGCGGAACTAGCACAGATACGCAGTATTTT. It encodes CASSPSGTSTDTQYF.

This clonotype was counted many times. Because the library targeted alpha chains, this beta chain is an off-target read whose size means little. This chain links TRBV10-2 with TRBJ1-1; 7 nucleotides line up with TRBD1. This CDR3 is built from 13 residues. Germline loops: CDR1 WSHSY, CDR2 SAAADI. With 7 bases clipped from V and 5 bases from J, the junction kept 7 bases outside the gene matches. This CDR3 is CASTGQLGTEAFF. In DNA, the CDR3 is TGCGCCAGCACGGGACAGCTTGGAACTGAAGCTTTCTTT.

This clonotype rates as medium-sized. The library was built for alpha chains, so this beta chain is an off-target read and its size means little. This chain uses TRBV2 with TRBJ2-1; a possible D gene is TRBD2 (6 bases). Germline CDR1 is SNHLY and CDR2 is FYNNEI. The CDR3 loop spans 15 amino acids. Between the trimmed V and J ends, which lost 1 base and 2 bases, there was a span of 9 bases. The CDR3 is CASSEGEATYNEQFF. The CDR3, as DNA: TGTGCCAGCAGTGAAGGGGAGGCCACCTACAATGAGCAGTTCTTC.

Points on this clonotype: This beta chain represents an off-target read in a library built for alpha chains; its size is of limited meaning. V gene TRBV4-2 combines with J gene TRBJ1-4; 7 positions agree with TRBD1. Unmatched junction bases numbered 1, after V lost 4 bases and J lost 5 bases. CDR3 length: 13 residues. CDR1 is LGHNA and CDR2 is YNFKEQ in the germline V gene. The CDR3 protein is CASSPQGNEKLFF. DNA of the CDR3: TGTGCCAGCAGCCCACAGGGGAATGAAAAACTGTTTTTT.

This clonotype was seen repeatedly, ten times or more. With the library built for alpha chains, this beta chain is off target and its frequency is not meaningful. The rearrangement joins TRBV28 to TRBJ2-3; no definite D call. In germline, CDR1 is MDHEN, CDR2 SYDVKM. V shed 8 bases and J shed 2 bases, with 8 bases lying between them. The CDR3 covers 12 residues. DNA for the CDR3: TGTGCCAGCGGGAAGTACACAGATACGCAGTATTTT. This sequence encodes CASGKYTDTQYF.

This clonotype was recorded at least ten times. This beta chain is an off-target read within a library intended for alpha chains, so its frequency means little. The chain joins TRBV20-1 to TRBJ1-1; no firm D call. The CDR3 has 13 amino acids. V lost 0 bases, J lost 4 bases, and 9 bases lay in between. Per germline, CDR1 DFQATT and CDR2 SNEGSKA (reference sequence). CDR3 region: CSARDGRSTEAFF. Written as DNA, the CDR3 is TGCAGTGCTAGAGATGGTCGGTCCACTGAAGCTTTCTTT.